Below are 15 T cell receptor beta chains sequenced from a single sample in a study of blood T cell repertoires in COVID-19. The assay was immunoSEQ multiplex PCR, and TCRdb's table has in-frame clones only and misses some. The data show fewer than 200,000 clones, around four fifths seen once. The source material was peripheral blood. These receptors were taken from a woman aged 80 or over with COVID-19, enrolled during active disease.

The chain joins TRBV5-1 to TRBJ2-7; D is ambiguous. The germline V gene has CDR1 SGHRS and CDR2 YFSETQ. The CDR3 consists of 14 residues. Trimming took 0 bases from V and 1 from J, leaving 8 bases between them. The CDR3 coding sequence is TGCGCCAGCAGCTTGGATTTCCAGTCCTACGAGCAGTACTTC. As protein: CASSLDFQSYEQYF.

This clone was found a few times. V is TRBV18 and J is TRBJ2-1, with 9 positions matching TRBD2. The germline V gene has CDR1 KGHSH and CDR2 LQKENI. J lost 4 bases, V lost 5 bases, and 9 bases had no gene match. This CDR3 has 16 residues. DNA for the CDR3: TGTGCCAGCTCATCTCAAGCGGGAGGAGCTTACAATGAGCAGTTCTTC. It translates to CASSSQAGGAYNEQFF.

The chain links TRBV27 to TRBJ1-4; TRBD1 matches 8 bases. Germline CDR1 reads MNHEY; CDR2 reads SMNVEV (reference sequence). V shed 6 bases, J shed 3 bases, and the junction held 12 bases outside the gene matches. CDR3 length: 17 residues. This chain's CDR3 is CASRTRGRGVPNEKLFF. The CDR3 region has the DNA TGTGCCAGCAGAACCAGGGGGCGCGGGGTTCCTAATGAAAAACTGTTTTTT.

The genes are TRBV6-2 or TRBV6-3 and TRBJ1-5, with D tentatively TRBD1 (5 bases). V was clipped by 2 bases and J by 9 bases, with 14 bases between them. CDR3 length equals 14 residues. The germline V gene encodes CDR1 MNHEY and CDR2 SVGEGT. The CDR3 is CASSYGQGPRPQHF. For the CDR3, the DNA is TGTGCCAGCAGTTACGGGCAGGGCCCTCGGCCCCAGCATTTT.

The rearrangement uses TRBV2 and TRBJ1-6; D gene unclear. The V gene's germline CDR1 is SNHLY and CDR2 FYNNEI. V was trimmed by 3 bases and J by 10 bases, leaving 7 bases between them. The CDR3 spans 12 residues. CDR3 loop: CASSEIESPLHF. CDR3 DNA: TGTGCCAGCAGTGAGATAGAATCACCCCTCCACTTT. Full variable domain (missing parts from reference TRBV2 and TRBJ1-6): EPEVTQTPSHQVTQMGQEVILRCVPISNHLYFYWYRQILGQKVEFLVSFYNNEISEKSEIFDDQFSVERPDGSNFTLKIRSTKLEDSAMYFCASSEIESPLHFGNGTRLTVT.

The V call is TRBV29-1, the J call TRBJ2-7, with 9 bases that match TRBD1. The CDR3 is made up of 14 amino acids. Trimming cost V 6 bases and J 0 bases; bases outside gene matches: 6. Germline CDR1 is SQVTM and CDR2 is ANQGSEA. This CDR3 reads CSVTGTGLSYEQYF. The CDR3 DNA reads TGCAGCGTCACCGGGACAGGGCTCTCCTACGAGCAGTACTTC.

This clone was found a few times. The gene calls are TRBV28 and TRBJ1-2; D gene ambiguous. Germline V gene data show CDR1 as MDHEN and CDR2 as SYDVKM. CDR3 size: 13 residues. V shed 3 bases and J shed 4 bases, with 9 bases lying between them. CDR3 in DNA: TGTGCCAGCAGTTTGGAGGCAGCCTATGGCTACACCTTC. Protein product: CASSLEAAYGYTF.

This clone was seen just once. V and J are TRBV3-1 (or the pseudogene TRBV3-2) and TRBJ1-2; D is unresolved. The germline V gene has CDR1 LGHDT and CDR2 YNNKEL (reference sequence). V lost 2 bases, J lost 2 bases, and 6 bases lay in between. This CDR3 has 13 residues. DNA for the CDR3: TGTGCCAGCAGCCAACAGGTGAACTATGGCTACACCTTC. Translation gives CASSQQVNYGYTF.

The DNA for the CDR3 is TGTGCCAGCGGGGGGAAGGGCAATCAGCCCCAGCATTTT. Translation gives CASGGKGNQPQHF. V gene TRBV6-5 combines with J gene TRBJ1-5, with D tentatively TRBD1 (5 bases). CDR1 MNHEY and CDR2 SVGAGI come from the germline V gene. CDR3 length: 13 amino acids. The germline V and J ends were trimmed by 8 bases and 2 bases, with 10 bases remaining between them.

The J gene is TRBJ2-1, the V gene TRBV15; 12 bases are a match to TRBD2. Germline lookup yields CDR1 LNHNV and CDR2 YYDKDF (reference sequence). Trimming took 11 bases from V and 7 from J; bases not matched to a gene: 3. This CDR3 region has 12 residues. CDR3 sequence reads: CAVTSGSNEQFF. The CDR3 bases are TGTGCCGTGACTAGCGGGAGTAATGAGCAGTTCTTC.

CDR3 nucleotide sequence: TGTGCCAGCAGACAGGGGGCGAGTGAGACCCAGTACTTC. Translated: CASRQGASETQYF. The rearrangement links TRBV25-1 to TRBJ2-5, with 9 bases identical to TRBD1. The CDR3 is 13 residues long. Germline V gene sequence: CDR1 MGHDK, CDR2 SYGVNS. V gave up 6 bases and J gave up 5 bases; unmatched junction bases: 4.

This chain uses TRBV27 with TRBJ2-7; 10 bases match TRBD2. CDR3 length: 16 residues. Germline-derived CDR1 and CDR2 are MNHEY and SMNVEV (reference sequence). V dropped 5 bases and J dropped 0; count of bases not matched to a gene: 7. The CDR3 reads CASSTLGLADSYEQYF. CDR3 bases: TGTGCCAGCAGTACATTAGGACTAGCGGACTCCTACGAGCAGTACTTC.

V usage is TRBV7-2 and J usage is TRBJ1-6, with D possibly matching TRBD1 (5 bases). Trimming cost V 5 bases and J 6 bases, with 14 bases left between them. CDR3 length: 15 residues. Germline V gene sequence: CDR1 SGHTA, CDR2 FQGNSA. The CDR3 DNA is TGTGCCAGCAGCCAATGGCGGGGCCCTAATTCACCCCTCCACTTT. This sequence encodes CASSQWRGPNSPLHF.

J is TRBJ1-6 and V is TRBV5-6; 7 nucleotides agree with TRBD1. Germline CDR1 and CDR2: SGHDT and YYEEEE. The V gene end was trimmed by 1 base and the J gene end by 11 bases; junction bases not matched to a gene: 9. The CDR3 totals 15 residues. CDR3: CASSLYGRGVAPLHF. The CDR3 DNA reads as TGTGCCAGCAGCTTGTATGGCAGGGGGGTCGCACCCCTCCACTTT.

The chain links TRBV19 to TRBJ1-5; a weak D match, TRBD1 (5 bases). CDR1 and CDR2 from the germline V gene are LNHDA and SQIVND (reference sequence). This CDR3 spans 13 amino acids. V gave up 10 bases and J gave up 7 bases, with 17 bases separating them. The CDR3 DNA sequence: TGTGCCACGAGACAGACCCCTCGGCAGCCCCAGCATTTT. Its translation: CATRQTPRQPQHF.